The T cell receptor (beta chain) under discussion was sequenced for a study of blood T cells in healthy people across ages. General observations from the study: Aged donors had fewer naive CD4+ cells and lower diversity than long-lived donors.

Details on this clonotype: Its specificity is unknown.

There were healthy Caucasian individuals from Russia, aged 6 to 90, serving as donors. Sample-barcoded 5' priming and a J-beta primer mix drove a second PCR of about 7 to 12 cycles. TCRdb reprocessed the 5' RACE reads with MiXCR, giving one entry per CDR3 protein. This table has hundreds of thousands of distinct CDR3 sequences, approximately 24% appearing once. These same data were also listed under a study on T cells of mothers and their children. As reported in that work: The search for persistent microchimeric T cell clones detected none.

This clonotype was sampled from a boy between 10 and 17 years old in good health. Material for sequencing was blood.

CDR3 sequence reads: CSALLWGQEETQYF. The CDR3 region has the DNA TGCAGTGCCCTTCTATGGGGACAAGAAGAGACCCAGTACTTC. The rearrangement links TRBV20-1 to TRBJ2-5, with D tentatively TRBD1 (6 bases). This CDR3 is 14 amino acids long. The germline V and J ends were trimmed by 6 bases and 3 bases, with 17 bases remaining between them. CDR1 and CDR2 (germline): DFQATT, SNEGSKA (reference sequence).